This paragraph covers one T cell receptor beta chain sequence. During active infection, Seattle patients enrolled and were then monitored through disease. How the authors handled the data: It was from reference gene primer amplification that nucleated cell counts were estimated. The repertoire was sequenced with immunoSEQ multiplex PCR; TCRdb's copy has only in-frame clones and lacks some. V and J calls plus clone size are reproduced from that table; the DNA served to infer D and trimming. The table lists about 97,000 clones, about nine tenths of them singletons. CDR1 is LNHNV, CDR2 YYDKDF, per germline (reference sequence). The CDR3 contains 15 residues. Trimming stripped 6 bases from V and 4 bases from J, with 16 bases between. These data are taken from a study of blood T cell repertoires in COVID-19. As for the study in general: Acute-phase and convalescent COVID-19 samples originated in the United States, Italy and Spain. Sources were T cells, B-cell-depleted T cells, or PBMCs; the material itself was cDNA or gDNA.

This TCR came from a woman in her forties or fifties with COVID-19, enrolled during active disease. Sequences were obtained from peripheral blood. The rearrangement uses TRBV15 and TRBJ1-5, with a tentative D call TRBD1 (6 bases). CDR3: CATSVKGRGNQPQHF. Written as DNA, the CDR3 is TGTGCCACCAGTGTTAAAGGCAGGGGTAATCAGCCCCAGCATTTT. The entire variable domain, with the rest obtained from reference TRBV15 and TRBJ1-5, is as follows: DAMVIQNPRYQVTQFGKPVTLSCSQTLNHNVMYWYQQKSSQAPKLLFHYYDKDFNNEADTPDNFQSRRPNTSFCFLDIRSPGLGDTAMYLCATSVKGRGNQPQHFGDGTRLSIL.